This TCR beta chain emerged from a study of CD8+ T cells in alopecia areata. Study background: Grafted skin came from C3H/HeJ donors with spontaneous alopecia (roughly 6-13 months old) and was placed on roughly 7-10-week-old female C3H/HeJ mice. General study points: Clonality was higher in lesional than normal scalp, especially in alopecia totalis/universalis.

Reverse transcription of extracted RNA yielded cDNA, which provided the sequencing template. The assay was immunoSEQ multiplex PCR, and TCRdb's table has in-frame clones only and misses some. The sample includes some 120,000 clones, none of them occurring once. With regard to this clone: Its specificity is unknown. The genes are named according to mouse. The read falls 4 residues short of the CDR3 end, and the missing part is taken from the germline J gene.

V dropped 7 bases and J dropped 1 base, with 14 bases sitting between them. CDR1 NNHDY and CDR2 SYVADS come from the germline V gene. The CDR3 sequence is 14 residues long. This clonotype was sampled from a C3H/HeJ mouse with alopecia areata. The MHC haplotype recorded for the strain is H2-k. The chain combines TRBV13-3 with TRBJ1-2, with a weak D call TRBD1 (6 bases). The specimen was lesional skin. The CDR3 DNA, read in part, is TGTGCCAGCTCCCCCAGGGGCAGAAACTCC. Protein product: CASSPRGRNS. The whole CDR3 region reads CASSPRGRNSDYTF.